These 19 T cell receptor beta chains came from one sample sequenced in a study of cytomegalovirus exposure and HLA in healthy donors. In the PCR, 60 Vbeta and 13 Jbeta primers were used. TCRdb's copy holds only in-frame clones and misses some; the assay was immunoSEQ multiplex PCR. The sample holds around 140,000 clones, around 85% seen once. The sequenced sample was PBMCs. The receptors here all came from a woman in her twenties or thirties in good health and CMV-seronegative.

For the CDR3, the DNA is TGTGCCAGCAGCCTACGGGACAGCTATAATTCACCCCTCCACTTT. It translates to CASSLRDSYNSPLHF. The V gene is TRBV6-6, the J gene TRBJ1-6, with 7 nucleotides matching TRBD1. The length of the CDR3 is 15 residues. With 6 bases clipped from V and 3 bases from J, the junction kept 5 bases outside the gene matches. CDR1 MNHNY and CDR2 SVGAGI come from the germline V gene (reference sequence).

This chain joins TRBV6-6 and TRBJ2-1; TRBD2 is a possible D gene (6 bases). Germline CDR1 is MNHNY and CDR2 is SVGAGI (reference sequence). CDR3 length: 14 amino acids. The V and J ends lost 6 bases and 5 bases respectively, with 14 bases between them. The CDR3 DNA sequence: TGTGCCAGCAGGAAACGGGGGTCCAACAATGAGCAGTTCTTC. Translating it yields CASRKRGSNNEQFF.

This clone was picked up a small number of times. The chain's CDR3 is CASSYSVGRGEKLFF. The DNA for the CDR3 is TGTGCCAGCAGTTACTCGGTCGGACGGGGGGAAAAACTGTTTTTT. This chain uses TRBV6-5 with TRBJ1-4, with a weak D call TRBD1 (5 bases). V was pared by 0 bases and J by 8 bases, with 13 bases between. The germline V gene has CDR1 MNHEY and CDR2 SVGAGI. The CDR3 runs to 15 residues.

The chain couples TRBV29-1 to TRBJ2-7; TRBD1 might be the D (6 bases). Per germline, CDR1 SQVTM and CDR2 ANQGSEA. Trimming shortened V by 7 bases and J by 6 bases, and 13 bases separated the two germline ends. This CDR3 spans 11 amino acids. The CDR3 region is CSANTGPEQYF. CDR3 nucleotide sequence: TGCAGCGCCAATACAGGGCCCGAGCAGTACTTC.

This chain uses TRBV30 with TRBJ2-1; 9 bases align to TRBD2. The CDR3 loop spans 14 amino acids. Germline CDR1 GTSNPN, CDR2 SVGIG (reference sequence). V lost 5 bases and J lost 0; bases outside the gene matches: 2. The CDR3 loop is CAWFSGSSYNEQFF. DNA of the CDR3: TGTGCCTGGTTTAGCGGGAGCTCCTACAATGAGCAGTTCTTC.

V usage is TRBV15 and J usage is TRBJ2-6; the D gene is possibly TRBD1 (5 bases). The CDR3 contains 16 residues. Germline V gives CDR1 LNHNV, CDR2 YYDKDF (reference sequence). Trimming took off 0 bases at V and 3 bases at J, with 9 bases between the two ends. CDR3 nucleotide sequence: TGTGCCACCAGCAGAGATCAGGGATATGGGGCCAACGTCCTGACTTTC. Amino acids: CATSRDQGYGANVLTF. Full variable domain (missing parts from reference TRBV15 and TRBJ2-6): DAMVIQNPRYQVTQFGKPVTLSCSQTLNHNVMYWYQQKSSQAPKLLFHYYDKDFNNEADTPDNFQSRRPNTSFCFLDIRSPGLGDTAMYLCATSRDQGYGANVLTFGAGSRLTVL.

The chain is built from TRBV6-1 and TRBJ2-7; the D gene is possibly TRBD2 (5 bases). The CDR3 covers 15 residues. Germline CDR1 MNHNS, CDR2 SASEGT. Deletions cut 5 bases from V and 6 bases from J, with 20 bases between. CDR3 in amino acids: CASSTFRLALGEQYF. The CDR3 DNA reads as TGTGCCAGCAGTACTTTTAGGCTAGCCCTAGGCGAGCAGTACTTC.

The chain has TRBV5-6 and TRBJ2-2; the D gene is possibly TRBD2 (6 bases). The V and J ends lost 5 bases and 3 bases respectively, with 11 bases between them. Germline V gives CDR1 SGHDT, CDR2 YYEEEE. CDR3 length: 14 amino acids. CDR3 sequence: CASRSREDTGELFF. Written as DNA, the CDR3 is TGTGCCAGCAGGTCGAGGGAGGACACCGGGGAGCTGTTTTTT. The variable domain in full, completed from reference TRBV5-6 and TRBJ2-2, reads DAGVTQSPTHLIKTRGQQVTLRCSPKSGHDTVSWYQQALGQGPQFIFQYYEEEERQRGNFPDRFSGHQFPNYSSELNVNALLLGDSALYLCASRSREDTGELFFGEGSRLTVL.

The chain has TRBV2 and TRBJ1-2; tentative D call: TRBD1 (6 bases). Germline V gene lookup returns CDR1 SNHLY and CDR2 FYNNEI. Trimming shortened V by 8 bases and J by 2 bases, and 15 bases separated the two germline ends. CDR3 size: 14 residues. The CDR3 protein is CASSWTETNYGYTF. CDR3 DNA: TGTGCCAGCTCCTGGACAGAGACCAACTATGGCTACACCTTC.

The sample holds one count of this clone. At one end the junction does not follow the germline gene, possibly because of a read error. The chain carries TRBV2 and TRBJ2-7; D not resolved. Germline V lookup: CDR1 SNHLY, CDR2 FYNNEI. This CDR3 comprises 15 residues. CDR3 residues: CASSEGSLGTYGQYF. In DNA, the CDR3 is TGTGCCAGCAGTGAAGGGTCCCTAGGAACTTACGGGCAGTACTTC.

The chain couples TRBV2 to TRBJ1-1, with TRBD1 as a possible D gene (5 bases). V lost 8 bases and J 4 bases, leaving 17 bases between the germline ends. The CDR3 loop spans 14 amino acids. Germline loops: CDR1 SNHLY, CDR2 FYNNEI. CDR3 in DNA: TGTGCCAGCCCGACGGCGGGGAGGGGCACTGAAGCTTTCTTT. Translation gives CASPTAGRGTEAFF.

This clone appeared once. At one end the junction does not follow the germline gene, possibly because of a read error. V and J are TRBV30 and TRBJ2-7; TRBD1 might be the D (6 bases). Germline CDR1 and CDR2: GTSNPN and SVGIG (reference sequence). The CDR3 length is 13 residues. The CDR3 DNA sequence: TGTGCATGGAGTCCCTCGCAGGGGTCCGAGCAGTACTTC. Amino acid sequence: CAWSPSQGSEQYF.

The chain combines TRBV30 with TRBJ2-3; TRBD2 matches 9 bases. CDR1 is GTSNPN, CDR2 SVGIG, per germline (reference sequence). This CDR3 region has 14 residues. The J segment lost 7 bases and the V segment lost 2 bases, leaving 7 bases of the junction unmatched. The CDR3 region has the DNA TGTGCCTGGAGTTTTGAGAGCGGGAGGCATACGCAGTATTTT. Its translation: CAWSFESGRHTQYF.

Here the CDR3 reads CASSLAAGDQETQYF. DNA of the CDR3: TGCGCCAGCAGCTTGGCTGCGGGAGACCAAGAGACCCAGTACTTC. The genes are TRBV5-1 and TRBJ2-5; 7 bases are shared with TRBD2. Trimming removed 0 bases from V and 0 bases from J; junction bases left unmatched: 2. Per germline, CDR1 SGHRS and CDR2 YFSETQ. This CDR3 has 15 residues.

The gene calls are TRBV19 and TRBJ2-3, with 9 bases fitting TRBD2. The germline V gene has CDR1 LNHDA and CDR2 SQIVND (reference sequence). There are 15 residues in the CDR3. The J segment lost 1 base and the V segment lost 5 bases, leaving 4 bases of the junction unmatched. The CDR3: CASSARTSGTDTQYF. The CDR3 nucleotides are TGTGCCAGTAGTGCCAGGACTAGCGGCACAGATACGCAGTATTTT.

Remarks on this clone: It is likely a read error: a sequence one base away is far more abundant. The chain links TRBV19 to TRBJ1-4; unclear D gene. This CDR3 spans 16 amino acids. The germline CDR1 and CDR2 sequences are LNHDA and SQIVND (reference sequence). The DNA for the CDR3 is TGTGCCAGTAGTATAACGGTGGAGAGCCTGCGGGAAAAACTGTTATTT. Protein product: CASSITVESLREKLLF.

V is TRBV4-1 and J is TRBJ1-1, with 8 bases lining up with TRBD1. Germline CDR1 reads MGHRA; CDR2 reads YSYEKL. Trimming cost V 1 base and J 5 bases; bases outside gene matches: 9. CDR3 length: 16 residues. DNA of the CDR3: TGCGCCAGCAGCCAAGCCAGCGAGACAGGGGTAACTGAAGCTTTCTTT. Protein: CASSQASETGVTEAFF.

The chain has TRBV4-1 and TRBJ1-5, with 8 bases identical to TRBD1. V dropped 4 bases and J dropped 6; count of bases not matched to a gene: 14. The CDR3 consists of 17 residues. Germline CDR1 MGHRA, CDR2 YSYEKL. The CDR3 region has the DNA TGCGCCAGCAGCCGGAATAAGGCTACAGGGGGGGTTCAGCCCCAGCATTTT. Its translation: CASSRNKATGGVQPQHF.

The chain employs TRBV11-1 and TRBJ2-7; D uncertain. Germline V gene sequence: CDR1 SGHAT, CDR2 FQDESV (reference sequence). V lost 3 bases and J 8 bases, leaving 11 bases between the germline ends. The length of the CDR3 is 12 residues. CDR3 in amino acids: CASSFLRQKQYF. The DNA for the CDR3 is TGTGCCAGCAGCTTTCTAAGACAAAAGCAGTACTTC.